The next 20 T cell receptor beta chains were all read from a single sample in a study of CD8 T cells in ankylosing spondylitis. TCRdb reanalysed the 5' RACE reads using MiXCR and keeps one entry per CDR3 protein. The table has roughly 400,000 distinct CDR3 sequences, about a fifth seen once. The study, taken as a whole, reports: Ankylosing spondylitis blood appeared to be characterized by a TCR beta motif of about eight highly homologous variants.

Which antigens these TCRs recognize remains unknown. The sample was blood, either unsorted or a sorted T cell fraction (not recorded which). Receptor source: a male donor with ankylosing spondylitis.

This clonotype was counted many times. The chain employs TRBV5-1 and TRBJ2-1; 11 nucleotides align to TRBD2. Germline loops: CDR1 SGHRS, CDR2 YFSETQ. CDR3 length: 15 amino acids. V was clipped by 4 bases and J by 7 bases; unmatched bases: 7. In nucleotides, the CDR3 is TGCGCCAGCAGCCTAGCGGGAGGCCTTTCTAATGAGCAGTTCTTC. Its protein product is CASSLAGGLSNEQFF.

This clonotype was counted between two and nine times. This chain links TRBV15 with TRBJ1-2, with TRBD1 identical over 9 bases. Germline CDR1 and CDR2: LNHNV and YYDKDF (reference sequence). V lost 5 bases, J lost 6 bases, and 10 bases stayed unmatched. This CDR3 spans 15 amino acids. CDR3 sequence reads: CATSDRDRVFDGYTF. The CDR3 bases are TGTGCCACCAGCGACCGGGACAGGGTCTTCGATGGCTACACCTTC.

A note on this clonotype: This sequence may be a read error, since a much larger clone differs from it by one base. The rearrangement uses TRBV5-1 and TRBJ1-4; 7 positions agree with TRBD1. This CDR3 is built from 16 residues. Germline CDR1 SGHRS, CDR2 YFSETQ. J lost 10 bases, V lost 0 bases, and 12 bases had no gene match. Here the CDR3 DNA reads TGCGCCAGCAGCTTGGCAGGGGGAACAATGGGTGGAAAACTGTTTTTT. This encodes CASSLAGGTMGGKLFF. Using reference TRBV5-1 and TRBJ1-4 for the parts outside the CDR3, the full variable domain is KAGVTQTPRYLIKTRGQQVTLSCSPISGHRSVSWYQQTPGQGLQFLFEYFSETQRNKGNFPGRFSGRQFSNSRSEMNVSTLELGDSALYLCASSLAGGTMGGKLFFGSGTQLSVL.

This clonotype was found a few times. This chain links TRBV10-3 with TRBJ2-1, with 13 bases fitting TRBD2. The CDR3 covers 17 residues. Germline values: CDR1 ENHRY, CDR2 SYGVKD. V shed 4 bases and J 0 bases; nucleotides not matched to a gene: 3. CDR3 in amino acids: CAISARTSGSSYNEQFF. The CDR3 DNA reads as TGTGCCATCAGTGCCCGGACTAGCGGGAGCTCCTACAATGAGCAGTTCTTC.

The chain recombines TRBV27 with TRBJ2-7, with TRBD2 matching over 15 bases. With 4 bases clipped from V and 9 bases from J, the junction kept 7 bases outside the gene matches. The CDR3 covers 15 residues. Germline V gene lookup returns CDR1 MNHEY and CDR2 SMNVEV (reference sequence). CDR3 nucleotides: TGTGCCAGCAGTTCCCCGGGACTAGCGGGAGGAGGGCAGTACTTC. This sequence encodes CASSSPGLAGGGQYF.

The CDR3 protein is CASSQGSLTDYEQYF. CDR3 coding DNA: TGTGCCAGCAGCCAAGGTAGCTTGACAGACTACGAGCAGTACTTC. V usage is TRBV3-1 and J usage is TRBJ2-7; D may be TRBD1 (5 bases). V lost 1 base, J lost 3 bases, and 13 bases lay in between. Germline-derived CDR1 and CDR2 are LGHDT and YNNKEL (reference sequence). This CDR3 has 15 residues.

The chain is built from TRBV29-1 and TRBJ1-3; D remains unclear. The V and J ends lost 7 bases and 7 bases respectively, with 14 bases between them. Germline-derived CDR1 and CDR2 are SQVTM and ANQGSEA. The CDR3 is 12 residues long. The CDR3: CSAAVVGNTIYF. In DNA, the CDR3 is TGCAGCGCCGCGGTGGTCGGTAACACCATATATTTT.

V usage is TRBV20-1 and J usage is TRBJ2-3; D is undetermined. With 1 base removed from V and 7 bases from J, the gap between germline ends came to 9 bases. The CDR3 has 12 residues. From germline, CDR1 is DFQATT and CDR2 SNEGSKA (reference sequence). CDR3 amino acids: CSARVPSYTQYF. In DNA form, the CDR3 reads TGCAGTGCTAGAGTCCCGAGCTATACGCAGTATTTT.

The V gene is TRBV28, the J gene TRBJ2-7; D not certain. The V and J ends lost 1 base and 7 bases respectively, with 20 bases between them. Per germline, CDR1 MDHEN and CDR2 SYDVKM. The CDR3 sequence is 16 residues long. CDR3 nucleotides: TGTGCCAGCAGTTTATACCCGACACCCAACCCCCGGGAGCAGTACTTC. Amino acid sequence: CASSLYPTPNPREQYF. The complete variable domain, with remaining parts taken from reference TRBV28 and TRBJ2-7, reads DVKVTQSSRYLVKRTGEKVFLECVQDMDHENMFWYRQDPGLGLRLIYFSYDVKMKEKGDIPEGYSVSREKKERFSLILESASTNQTSMYLCASSLYPTPNPREQYFGPGTRLTVT.

There are a few counts of this clonotype. This chain joins TRBV12-3 or TRBV12-4 and TRBJ2-5, with 10 bases fitting TRBD1. After removal of 6 bases from V and 1 base from J, the junction contained 2 bases not matched to a gene. The CDR3 contains 14 residues. The CDR3 here is CASRGQGSQETQYF. CDR3 nucleotides: TGTGCCAGCAGGGGACAGGGGTCCCAAGAGACCCAGTACTTC.

This clonotype showed up just a few times. The chain carries TRBV20-1 and TRBJ1-6, with D uncertain. The CDR3 is made up of 13 amino acids. Germline CDR1 is DFQATT and CDR2 is SNEGSKA (reference sequence). V was trimmed by 1 base and J by 7 bases, leaving 8 bases between them. CDR3 amino acids: CSARGRVNSPLHF. The CDR3 region has the DNA TGCAGTGCTAGAGGGAGGGTGAATTCACCCCTCCACTTT.

This rearrangement joins TRBV28 to TRBJ1-2; 8 bases align to TRBD1. This CDR3 is built from 17 residues. V lost 5 bases, J lost 3 bases, and 14 bases stayed unmatched. Germline V gene sequence: CDR1 MDHEN, CDR2 SYDVKM. Here the CDR3 reads CASSGGVDRARDYGYTF. The DNA for the CDR3 is TGTGCCAGCAGTGGAGGGGTGGACAGGGCTCGAGACTATGGCTACACCTTC.

This chain uses TRBV4-3 with TRBJ2-1; 14 positions agree with TRBD2. The germline V gene encodes CDR1 LGHNA and CDR2 YSLEER. The CDR3 covers 16 residues. The junction had 9 bases not matched to a gene; V was cut back by 6 bases and J by 8 bases. This chain's CDR3 is CASSSGGTSGRYEQFF. The CDR3 DNA follows: TGCGCCAGCAGTTCGGGGGGGACTAGCGGGAGATATGAGCAGTTCTTC.

This sequence joins TRBV6-4 and TRBJ2-1, with 13 nucleotides matching TRBD2. Per the germline V gene, CDR1 is MRHNA and CDR2 is SNTAGT. There are 16 residues in the CDR3. With V trimmed by 1 base and J by 4 bases, 1 base remained unmatched. The CDR3 is CASSDWTSGRYNEQFF. Written as DNA, the CDR3 is TGTGCCAGCAGTGACTGGACTAGCGGGAGATACAATGAGCAGTTCTTC.

This chain links TRBV23-1 with TRBJ2-2; either TRBD1 or TRBD2 may fit D (6 bases each). TRBV23-1 is an ORF, and what it does is uncertain. CDR3 length equals 12 residues. Trimming cost V 10 bases and J 5 bases, with 11 bases left between them. CDR3 coding DNA: TGCGCCAAACAGGGAGGTACCGGGGAGCTGTTTTTT. Amino acid sequence: CAKQGGTGELFF.

The gene calls are TRBV6-5 and TRBJ2-1, with 14 bases identical to TRBD2. Germline V CDR1 and CDR2: MNHEY, SVGAGI. V lost 0 bases and J lost 2; bases outside the gene matches: 6. The CDR3 runs 19 residues. In DNA form, the CDR3 reads TGTGCCAGCAGTTACTCGGGACTAGCGGGAGTAAGGCCCTACAATGAGCAGTTCTTC. Translation gives CASSYSGLAGVRPYNEQFF.

The chain is built from TRBV4-1 and TRBJ1-1, with TRBD1 as a possible D gene (6 bases). V lost 0 bases to trimming and J lost 4 bases, with 15 bases between them. This CDR3 spans 16 amino acids. Germline V lookup: CDR1 MGHRA, CDR2 YSYEKL. Written as DNA, the CDR3 is TGCGCCAGCAGCCAAGATATGGGGGCTTTGGGCACTGAAGCTTTCTTT. Amino acid sequence: CASSQDMGALGTEAFF.

This clonotype turned up a few times. This sequence joins TRBV20-1 and TRBJ2-1; 8 bases are a match to TRBD2. The CDR3 loop spans 14 amino acids. Germline V gene lookup returns CDR1 DFQATT and CDR2 SNEGSKA (reference sequence). The trim removed 3 bases at V and 7 bases at J, leaving 8 bases unmatched. DNA of the CDR3: TGCAGTGCTAGTACGGGCGGGAGGCAGAATGAGCAGTTCTTC. As protein: CSASTGGRQNEQFF.

V and J are TRBV27 and TRBJ1-5; D perhaps matches TRBD1 (5 bases). Trimming pared 8 bases from V and 4 bases from J, leaving 21 bases between. The CDR3 covers 16 residues. The germline CDR1 and CDR2 sequences are MNHEY and SMNVEV (reference sequence). CDR3 sequence (DNA): TGTGCCAGCCGACGTACCACGGGACTCAGTAATCAGCCCCAGCATTTT. It is translated as CASRRTTGLSNQPQHF.

The V call is TRBV11-2, the J call TRBJ2-7, with 12 positions matching TRBD2. The J segment lost 4 bases and the V segment lost 5 bases, leaving 12 bases of the junction unmatched. There are 17 residues in the CDR3. Germline V CDR1 and CDR2: SGHAT, FQNNGV. This CDR3 reads CASSRTLLAGGSYEQYF. The CDR3 bases are TGTGCCAGCAGCCGGACACTTCTAGCGGGAGGGAGTTACGAGCAGTACTTC.